The next 22 T cell receptor beta chains were all read from a single sample in a study of tumor-infiltrating lymphocytes in primary liver carcinoma. Total RNA and DNA came together from roughly 20-30 mg of bulk tissue without cell sorting. Researchers generated TCR beta cDNA from about 460 ng of total RNA, relying on a constant-region primer. ARM-PCR was slightly modified, and three nested multiplex PCR rounds with it gave rise to the TCR beta libraries. The opening two PCR rounds, around 9 cycles each, paired TRBV1-TRBV30 forward primers with a C-beta reverse primer. One entry per CDR3 protein, called by TCRdb with MiXCR from the multiplex PCR reads. The sample lists around 78,000 distinct CDR3 sequences; 71% were seen once. The specimen sequenced was liver tumor tissue from sampling region 4. The subset here: tumor region T4, right-lateral pole. Receptors originate from a woman in her sixties or seventies with primary liver carcinoma and hepatitis B virus infection.

In the case of this clonotype: At one end, the junction sequence differs from germline, possibly due to a read error. V and J are TRBV6-1 and TRBJ2-6, with D possibly being TRBD1 (6 bases). From germline, CDR1 is MNHNS and CDR2 SASEGT. This CDR3 spans 16 amino acids. This CDR3 is CTSRRTVCSGANVLTF. The CDR3 nucleotides are TGTACCAGCAGGAGGACAGTCTGCTCTGGGGCCAACGTCCTGACTTTC.

This clonotype has a single count. Germline and junction disagree at one end, which may indicate a read error. V gene TRBV6-5 combines with J gene TRBJ2-1, with TRBD1 as a possible D gene (7 bases). The germline V gene encodes CDR1 MNHEY and CDR2 SVGAGI. This CDR3 has 13 amino acids. CDR3 DNA: TGTGTCATCAGTTACTCGATGGGGGGACAGCAATTCTTC. Amino acids: CVISYSMGGQQFF.

In the case of this clonotype: An end of the junction differs from the germline gene, which may be a read error. The chain uses TRBV4-1 and TRBJ2-2; D gene unclear. CDR3 size: 17 residues. Germline values: CDR1 MGHRA, CDR2 YSYEKL. CDR3: CASSQVDMGFPSGELFF. The DNA of the CDR3 is TGTGCCAGCAGCCAAGTAGACATGGGATTTCCTAGCGGGGAGCTGTTTTTT.

The genes are TRBV7-2 and TRBJ2-3; 7 nucleotides line up with TRBD1. V lost 5 bases to trimming and J lost 2 bases; unmatched junction nucleotides: 7. The CDR3 extends over 15 amino acids. CDR1 SGHTA and CDR2 FQGNSA come from the germline V gene. The CDR3 nucleotides are TGTGCCAGCAGCCAGGGGGTGGGAATCACAGATACGCAGTATTTT. It yields the protein CASSQGVGITDTQYF.

This clonotype was seen repeatedly, ten times or more. The rearrangement joins TRBV29-1 to TRBJ2-1, with D perhaps matching TRBD1 (5 bases). Germline V gene data show CDR1 as SQVTM and CDR2 as ANQGSEA. The germline V and J ends were trimmed by 2 bases and 2 bases, with 7 bases remaining between them. CDR3 length: 13 residues. The CDR3 loop reads CSVEQGTYNEQFF. The CDR3, as DNA: TGCAGCGTTGAACAGGGAACCTACAATGAGCAGTTCTTC.

With respect to this clonotype: Since a much larger clone is just one base distant, this may be a read error. The chain employs TRBV7-9 and TRBJ2-5; D tentatively fits TRBD1 or TRBD2 (5 bases each). The CDR3 length is 16 residues. Germline V gene data show CDR1 as SEHNR and CDR2 as FQNEAQ (reference sequence). V was pared by 3 bases and J by 4 bases, with 18 bases between. The CDR3 is CASSFSQGLRGETQYF. CDR3 coding DNA: TGTGCCAGCAGCTTCTCTCAGGGATTGAGGGGAGAGACCCAGTACTTC.

On this clonotype: Just one base apart from a much larger clone, this may be a read error. The rearrangement joins TRBV6-6 to TRBJ2-1, with D perhaps matching TRBD2 (7 bases). The V end lost 5 bases, the J end lost 0 bases, and 14 bases lay between the germline ends. The CDR3 has 16 residues. CDR1 is MNHNY, CDR2 SVGAGI, per germline (reference sequence). This CDR3 is CASSILRGGSYNEQFF. CDR3 bases: TGTGCCAGCAGTATCCTGAGGGGGGGCTCCTACAATGAGCAGTTCTTC.

This clonotype appeared a few times. Possible read error: a much larger clone is one base away. This rearrangement joins TRBV6-5 to TRBJ2-6; D remains unclear. This CDR3 is 15 amino acids long. Germline values: CDR1 MNHEY, CDR2 SVGAGI. The CDR3 sequence: CASSSQVSRANVLTF. As DNA, the CDR3 is TGTGCCAGCAGTTCGCAGGTCTCTAGGGCCAACGTCCTGACTTTC.

With respect to this clonotype: Mismatch with germline at one junction end may stem from a read error. This chain connects TRBV12-3 or TRBV12-4 to TRBJ2-3; D is tentatively TRBD1 or TRBD2 (7 bases each). The CDR3 consists of 16 residues. The CDR3 reads CASSYVGPGGAYTHHF. CDR3 bases: TGTGCCAGCAGTTACGTAGGGCCAGGGGGGGCCTATACGCACCATTTT.

Comment on this clonotype: This clone may be a read error of a much larger clone one base away. The chain employs TRBV5-1 and TRBJ2-7, with D uncertain. This CDR3 comprises 13 residues. Germline V CDR1 and CDR2: SGHRS, YFSETQ. V gave up 9 bases and J gave up 0 bases, with 13 bases separating them. The CDR3 DNA is TGCGCCAACAAACCCGGAAGCTCCTACGAGCAGTACTTC. Translation gives CANKPGSSYEQYF. Full variable domain (missing parts from reference TRBV5-1 and TRBJ2-7): KAGVTQTPRYLIKTRGQQVTLSCSPISGHRSVSWYQQTPGQGLQFLFEYFSETQRNKGNFPGRFSGRQFSNSRSEMNVSTLELGDSALYLCANKPGSSYEQYFGPGTRLTVT.

By sample share, this clonotype is medium-sized. CDR3 DNA sequence: TGTGCCAGCAGCCAAAGGGGGACGGGTGAGCAGTTCTTC. Translating gives CASSQRGTGEQFF. The chain recombines TRBV14 with TRBJ2-1; possibly TRBD1 for D (6 bases). CDR3 length: 13 amino acids. Germline CDR1 is SGHDN and CDR2 is FVKESK. V lost 2 bases and J lost 9, with 11 bases in between.

Details on this clonotype: Relative to the germline gene, one junction end is altered; a read error may explain this. The chain has TRBV29-1 and TRBJ2-1, with 10 bases aligning to TRBD1. The CDR3 sequence is 15 residues long. The germline V gene encodes CDR1 SQVTM and CDR2 ANQGSEA. In nucleotides, the CDR3 is TGCAGCGTGATCGGGACAGGGGTCGGGTACAAAGAGCAGTTCTTC. Protein sequence: CSVIGTGVGYKEQFF.

Notes on this clonotype: Compared with germline, one end of the junction differs, possibly owing to a read error. The V and J genes are TRBV5-1 and TRBJ2-7; weak D call: TRBD2 (6 bases). The CDR3 covers 14 residues. Germline V gene sequence: CDR1 SGHRS, CDR2 YFSETQ. CDR3 loop: CASSLDMLDYEPYF. The CDR3 DNA reads TGCGCCAGCAGCTTGGACATGTTGGACTACGAGCCGTACTTC.

This clonotype was detected ten times or more. The V gene is TRBV5-6, the J gene TRBJ1-2; TRBD1 agrees at 9 bases. The ends lost 4 bases at V and 0 bases at J; junction bases unmatched: 7. Germline lookup yields CDR1 SGHDT and CDR2 YYEEEE. This CDR3 has 16 amino acids. This CDR3 reads CASSPLGQGTNYGYTF. For the CDR3, the DNA is TGTGCCAGCAGCCCCCTTGGACAGGGGACTAACTATGGCTACACCTTC.

Notes on this clonotype: Mismatch with germline at one junction end may stem from a read error. This chain links TRBV11-2 with TRBJ1-2; D might be TRBD1 (6 bases). Germline loops: CDR1 SGHAT, CDR2 FQNNGV. The CDR3 totals 15 residues. The CDR3: CASSLGGASGGGYTF. The CDR3 nucleotides read TGTGCCAGCAGCTTAGGGGGGGCCAGTGGGGGTGGCTATACCTTC.

The genes are TRBV2 and TRBJ2-1, with 9 positions matching TRBD2. CDR1 and CDR2 (germline): SNHLY, FYNNEI. The CDR3 extends over 14 amino acids. After removal of 9 bases from V and 7 bases from J, the junction contained 10 bases not matched to a gene. In nucleotides, the CDR3 is TGTGCCAGAGGGGGACTAGCTCGAAATAATGAGCAGTTCTTC. Translating gives CARGGLARNNEQFF.

The chain carries TRBV6-1 and TRBJ1-5; D gene uncertain. This CDR3 is 13 amino acids long. With 2 bases removed from V and 7 bases from J, the gap between germline ends came to 9 bases. In germline, CDR1 is MNHNS, CDR2 SASEGT. The CDR3 DNA sequence: TGTGCCAGCAGTGAAATATACGAACAGCCCCAGCATTTT. Its translation: CASSEIYEQPQHF.

With regard to this clonotype: Mismatch with germline at one junction end may stem from a read error. The chain couples TRBV10-3 to TRBJ2-1, with a possible D match to TRBD1 (6 bases). The CDR3 spans 16 residues. The germline CDR1 and CDR2 sequences are ENHRY and SYGVKD. The CDR3 sequence: CAIRAGAYPVGDEQIF. Here the CDR3 DNA reads TGTGCCATCAGGGCAGGGGCCTACCCCGTGGGGGATGAGCAGATCTTC.

Comment on this clonotype: One junction end does not reproduce the germline sequence, and a read error may be involved. The chain carries TRBV12-3 or TRBV12-4 and TRBJ1-5; D gene unclear. The J call may be incorrect, as the DNA end agrees better with TRBJ2-3. The CDR3 spans 17 residues. CDR3 residues: CVSSPILEAGSDQPQYF. In nucleotides, the CDR3 is TGTGTCAGCAGCCCAATCCTTGAGGCAGGCAGCGATCAGCCCCAGTATTTT.

This clonotype has only a few counts. A much larger clone sits a single nucleotide away, making a read error possible. This chain uses TRBV6-1 with TRBJ2-7; 7 positions match TRBD2. CDR1 MNHNS and CDR2 SASEGT come from the germline V gene. The CDR3 consists of 13 residues. The CDR3 loop reads CVSGTSETYEQYF. In DNA, the CDR3 is TGTGTCAGTGGAACTAGCGAGACCTACGAGCAGTACTTC.

This clonotype showed up just once. The CDR3 DNA is TGTGACATCTCAAAAGGGGAGACCTACGAGCAGTACTTC. Translation: CDISKGETYEQYF. This chain links TRBV6-6 with TRBJ2-7, with D possibly called TRBD1 or TRBD2 (5 bases each). The germline V gene encodes CDR1 MNHNY and CDR2 SVGAGI (reference sequence). This CDR3 has 13 amino acids.

As concerns this clonotype: This may arise from a read error, as a much more abundant clone is one base away. V gene TRBV5-4 combines with J gene TRBJ2-2; no firm D call. Germline assignment: CDR1 SGHNT and CDR2 YYREEE (reference sequence). This CDR3 has 12 amino acids. Trimming shortened V by 0 bases and J by 4 bases, and 1 base separated the two germline ends. CDR3 loop: CASSLATGELFF. The CDR3 DNA reads as TGTGCCAGCAGCTTGGCCACCGGGGAGCTGTTTTTT.